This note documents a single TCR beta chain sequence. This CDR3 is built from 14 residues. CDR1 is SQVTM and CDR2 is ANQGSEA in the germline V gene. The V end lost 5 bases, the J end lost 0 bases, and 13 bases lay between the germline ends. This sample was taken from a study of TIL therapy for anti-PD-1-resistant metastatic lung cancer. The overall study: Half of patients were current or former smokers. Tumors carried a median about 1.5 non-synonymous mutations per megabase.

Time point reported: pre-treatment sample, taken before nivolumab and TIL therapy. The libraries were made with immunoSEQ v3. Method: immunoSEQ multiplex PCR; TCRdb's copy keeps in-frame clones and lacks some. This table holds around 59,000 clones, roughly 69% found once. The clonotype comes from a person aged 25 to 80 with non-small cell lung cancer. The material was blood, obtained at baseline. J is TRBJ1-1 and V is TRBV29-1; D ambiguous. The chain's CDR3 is CSVFGPRMNTEAFF. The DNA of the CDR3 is TGCAGCGTTTTCGGACCCCGCATGAACACTGAAGCTTTCTTT.